The source of this TCR beta chain is a study of vaccination and CD4 T cells after COVID-19. Noted treatment: approximately nine-day PBMC culture with coronavirus spike peptide pools or control peptides (ViraFEST assay). Cultured CD4+ T cell DNA underwent sequencing with the Oncomine TCR Beta short-read assay. TCRdb recomputed calls from the PCR reads with MiXCR, one row per CDR3 protein. The sample records about 16,000 distinct CDR3 sequences, around two fifths being singletons. Germline loops: CDR1 MNHEY, CDR2 SVGEGT. V gave up 0 bases and J gave up 3 bases, with 18 bases separating them. The CDR3 sequence is 17 residues long. Note on this clonotype: The antigen remains undetermined.

The J gene is TRBJ2-7, the V gene TRBV6-2 or TRBV6-3, with D perhaps TRBD2 (5 bases). Sequences were obtained from CD4+ T cells from blood, cultured in vitro. This sequence was found in a human donor who had recovered from COVID-19. The CDR3 spells CASSYSYLTGKLYEQYF. For the CDR3, the DNA is TGTGCCAGCAGTTACTCTTACCTAACCGGGAAACTCTACGAGCAGTACTTC.